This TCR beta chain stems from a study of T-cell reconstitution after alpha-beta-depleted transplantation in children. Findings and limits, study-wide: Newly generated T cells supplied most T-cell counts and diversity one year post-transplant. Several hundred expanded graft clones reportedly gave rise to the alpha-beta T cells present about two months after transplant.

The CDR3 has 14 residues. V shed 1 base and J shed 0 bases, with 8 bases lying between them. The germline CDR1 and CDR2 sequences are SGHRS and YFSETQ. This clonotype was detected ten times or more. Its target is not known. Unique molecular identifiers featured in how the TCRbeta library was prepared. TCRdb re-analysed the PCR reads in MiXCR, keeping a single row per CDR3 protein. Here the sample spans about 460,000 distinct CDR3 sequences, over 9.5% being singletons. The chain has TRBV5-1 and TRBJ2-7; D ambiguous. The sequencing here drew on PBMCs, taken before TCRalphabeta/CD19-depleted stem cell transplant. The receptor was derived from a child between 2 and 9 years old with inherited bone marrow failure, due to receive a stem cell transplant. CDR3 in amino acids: CASSLQASSYEQYF. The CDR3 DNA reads TGCGCCAGCAGCTTGCAAGCTAGCTCCTACGAGCAGTACTTC.